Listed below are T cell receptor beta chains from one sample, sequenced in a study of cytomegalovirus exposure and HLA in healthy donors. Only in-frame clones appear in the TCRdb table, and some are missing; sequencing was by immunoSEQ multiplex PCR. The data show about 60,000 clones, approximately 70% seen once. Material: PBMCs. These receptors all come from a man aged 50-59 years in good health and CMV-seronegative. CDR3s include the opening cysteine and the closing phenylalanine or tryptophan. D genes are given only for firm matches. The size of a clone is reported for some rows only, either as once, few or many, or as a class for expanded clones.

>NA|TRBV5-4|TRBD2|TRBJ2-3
TGTGCCAGCAGCGTTACTAGCGGGGGTCACGGTACGCAGTATTTT
CASSVTSGGHGTQYF
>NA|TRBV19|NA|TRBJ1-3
TGTGCCAGTAGTATAGATTCGACAGGTACGACTGGAAACACCATATATTTT
CASSIDSTGTTGNTIYF
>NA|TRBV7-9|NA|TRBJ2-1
TGTGCCAGCAGGAGGGGGGGCACCTACAATGAGCAGTTCTTC
CASRRGGTYNEQFF
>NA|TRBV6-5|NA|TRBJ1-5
TGTGCCAGCAGTTACTCGGTAAACTCCTATCAGCCCCAGCATTTT
CASSYSVNSYQPQHF
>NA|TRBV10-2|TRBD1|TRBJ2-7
TGCGCCACCCTGACAGGGGGGGACGAGCAGTACTTC
CATLTGGDEQYF
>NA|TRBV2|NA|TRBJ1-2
TGTGCCAGCAGTCCGGACTTCTCTGGCTACACCTTC
CASSPDFSGYTF
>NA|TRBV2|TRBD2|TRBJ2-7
TGTGCCAGCAGTAGACTAGCGGGGCCCGGGGAGCAGTACTTC
CASSRLAGPGEQYF
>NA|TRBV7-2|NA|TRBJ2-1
TGTGCCAGCAGCTTCGCTAGCAATGAGCAGTTCTTC
CASSFASNEQFF
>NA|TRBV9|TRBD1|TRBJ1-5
TGTGCCAGCGGGACAGGGAAAGAGCCCCAGCATTTT
CASGTGKEPQHF
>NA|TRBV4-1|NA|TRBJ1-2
TGCGCCAGCAGCCAAGATGGTGCGGATAACTATGGCTACACCTTC
CASSQDGADNYGYTF
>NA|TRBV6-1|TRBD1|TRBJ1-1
TGTGCCAGCAAACACAGGGGCTGGAACACTGAAGCTTTCTTT
CASKHRGWNTEAFF
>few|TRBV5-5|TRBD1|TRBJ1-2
TGTGCCAGCAGCTTGGAGGGGGCGGTGGTCTATGGCTACACCTTC
CASSLEGAVVYGYTF
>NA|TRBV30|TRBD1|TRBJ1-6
TGTGCCTGGAGGAGACAGGGCGTTTCACCCCTCCACTTT
CAWRRQGVSPLHF
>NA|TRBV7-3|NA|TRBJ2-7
TGTGCCAGCAGTTCGGTATCCTACGAGCAGTACTTC
CASSSVSYEQYF
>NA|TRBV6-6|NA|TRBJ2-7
TGTGCCAGCAGTCAACAGGGAATCTCCTACGAGCAGTACTTC
CASSQQGISYEQYF
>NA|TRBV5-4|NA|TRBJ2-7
TGTGCCAGCAGCCGTTCGATAGCCCTAACTGAGCAGTACTTC
CASSRSIALTEQYF
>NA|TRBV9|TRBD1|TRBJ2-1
TGTGCCAGCAGCACTTCGTTGGGACAGACAAAATCCAATGAGCAGTTCTTC
CASSTSLGQTKSNEQFF
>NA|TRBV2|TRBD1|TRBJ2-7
TGTGCCAGCACCGGTCCCGGGACAGGTCGCTACGAGCAGTACTTC
CASTGPGTGRYEQYF
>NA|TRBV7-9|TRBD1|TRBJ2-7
TGTTCCAGCAGCCTGGAAGGGACCGGGACAGGGGCCTACGAGCAGTACTTC
CSSSLEGTGTGAYEQYF
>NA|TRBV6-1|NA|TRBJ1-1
TGTGCCAGCAGTGCCCTCCGGGGTGTCACTGAAGCTTTCTTT
CASSALRGVTEAFF
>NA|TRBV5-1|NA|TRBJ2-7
TGCGCCAGCAGCTTGGGACACCTCTACGAGCAGTACTTC
CASSLGHLYEQYF
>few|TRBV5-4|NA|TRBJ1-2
TGTGCCAGCAGCCTGGACAGAGATCGTGGCTACACCTTC
CASSLDRDRGYTF
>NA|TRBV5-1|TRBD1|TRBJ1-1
TGCGCCAGCAGCTTGGGACGAGACAGGGGGCTTTTGACCACTGAAGCTTTCTTT
CASSLGRDRGLLTTEAFF
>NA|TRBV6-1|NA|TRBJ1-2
TGTGCCAGCAGTGAACGGACAAATAACTATGGCTACACCTTC
CASSERTNNYGYTF
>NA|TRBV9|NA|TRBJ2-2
TGTGCCAGCTCCCAGGGTCCGAACACCGGGGAGCTGTTTTTT
CASSQGPNTGELFF
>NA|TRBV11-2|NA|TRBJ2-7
TGTGCCAGCAGCTTAAGTAGCTACGAGCAGTACTTC
CASSLSSYEQYF
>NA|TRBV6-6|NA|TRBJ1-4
TGTGCCAGCAGTACGACAGGTGCAACTAATGAAAAACTGTTTTTT
CASSTTGATNEKLFF
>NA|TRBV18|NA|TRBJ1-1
TGTGCCAGCTCGCTCAGGGTCACTGAAGCTTTCTTT
CASSLRVTEAFF
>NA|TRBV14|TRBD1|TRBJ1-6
TGTGCCAGCAGCCGTTCCGGGACAGGGGGATCACCCCTCCACTTT
CASSRSGTGGSPLHF
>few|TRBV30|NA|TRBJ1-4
TGTGCCTTCTCTGTGGCCCTTAATGAAAAACTGTTTTTT
CAFSVALNEKLFF
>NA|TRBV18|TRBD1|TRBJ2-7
TGTGCCAGCTCACCACCCCGGACAGGGGACAACGAGCAGTACTTC
CASSPPRTGDNEQYF
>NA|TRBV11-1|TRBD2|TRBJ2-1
TGTGCCAGCAGCCCCGGCGGGAGCGGCAATGAGCAGTTCTTC
CASSPGGSGNEQFF
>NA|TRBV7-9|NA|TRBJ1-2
TGTGCCAGCTGCGGGGGCCAGGTGGGCTATGGCTACACCTTC
CASCGGQVGYGYTF
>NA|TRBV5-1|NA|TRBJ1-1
TGCGCCAGCAGCTTGGCCCTGACTTTGGGTGAAGCTTTCTTT
CASSLALTLGEAFF
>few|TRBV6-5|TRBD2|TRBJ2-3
TGTGCCAGTTCCATCGGGGGGTCATGGTATTTT
CASSIGGSWYF
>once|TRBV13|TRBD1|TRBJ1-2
TGTGCCAGCAGCTTAGTTGGGACAGGACAATCTGGCTACACCTTC
CASSLVGTGQSGYTF
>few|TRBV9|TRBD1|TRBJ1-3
TGTGCCAGCAGCGTGTCACCCGGGACAGGGGACTCTGGAAACACCATATATTTT
CASSVSPGTGDSGNTIYF
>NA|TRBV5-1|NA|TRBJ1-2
TGCGCCAGCGCCCCTACCTCGCGCGAGGATCCGAAACTCCTAAACTATGGCTACACCTTC
CASAPTSREDPKLLNYGYTF
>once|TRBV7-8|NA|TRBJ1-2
TGTGCCAGCAGCTCTCCCACAGGGAGTAAAGACTATGGCTACACCTTC
CASSSPTGSKDYGYTF
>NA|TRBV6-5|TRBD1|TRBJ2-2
TGTGCCAGCAGTGGACAGGGGGCTGGTGGGGAGCTGTTTTTT
CASSGQGAGGELFF
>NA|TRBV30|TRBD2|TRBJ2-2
TGTGCCTGGAGTGTATTGGGGGGAGGGGGGGAGCTGTTTTTT
CAWSVLGGGGELFF